These 14 T cell receptor beta chains share one sample of origin, sequenced in a study of blood T cell repertoires in COVID-19. Profiled with immunoSEQ multiplex PCR; TCRdb holds only in-frame clones, not every one. The repertoire holds nearly 300,000 clones, approximately 84% seen once, with more than 1.2% in the top ten. The sequencing sample was made of peripheral blood. The receptor source for this set is a human donor with COVID-19, enrolled during active disease. The donor label of this sample is uncertain.

The rearrangement uses TRBV3-1 (or the pseudogene TRBV3-2) and TRBJ1-3, with D uncertain. Germline V gene data show CDR1 as LGHDT and CDR2 as YNNKEL (reference sequence). CDR3 size: 12 residues. Trimming pared 4 bases from V and 7 bases from J, leaving 8 bases between. The CDR3 sequence is CASSPSGNTIYF. The CDR3 DNA follows: TGTGCCAGCAGCCCTTCCGGTAACACCATATATTTT.

The rearrangement uses TRBV5-1 and TRBJ2-1, with D perhaps matching TRBD1 (5 bases). Trimming took 2 bases from V and 5 from J, leaving 29 bases between them. Germline values: CDR1 SGHRS, CDR2 YFSETQ. CDR3 length: 20 amino acids. CDR3 region: CASSLRPGQGLVNRNNEQFF. CDR3 DNA: TGCGCCAGCAGCTTACGTCCAGGGCAGGGCCTGGTAAACCGAAACAATGAGCAGTTCTTC.

The CDR3: CASSSDRGYEQYF. CDR3 sequence (DNA): TGTGCCAGCAGTTCGGACAGGGGCTACGAGCAGTACTTC. The rearrangement joins TRBV5-4 to TRBJ2-7; 9 bases agree with TRBD1. The CDR3 contains 13 residues. CDR1 and CDR2 (germline): SGHNT, YYREEE (reference sequence). V dropped 5 bases and J dropped 3; count of bases not matched to a gene: 3.

The chain combines TRBV7-2 with TRBJ1-5; 7 nucleotides line up with TRBD1. CDR3 length equals 14 residues. Germline CDR1 and CDR2: SGHTA and FQGNSA. V was clipped by 6 bases and J by 4 bases; unmatched bases: 6. This CDR3 reads CASSRTGKNQPQHF. As DNA, the CDR3 is TGTGCCAGCAGTCGGACAGGAAAAAATCAGCCCCAGCATTTT.

The V gene is TRBV7-9, the J gene TRBJ2-7; 10 nucleotides match TRBD1. Germline V gene lookup returns CDR1 SEHNR and CDR2 FQNEAQ (reference sequence). V was pared by 4 bases and J by 5 bases, with 8 bases of the junction left unmatched. The CDR3 loop spans 15 amino acids. DNA of the CDR3: TGTGCCAGCAGCTACCGCGACAGGGGGCAACACGAGCAGTACTTC. Amino acid sequence: CASSYRDRGQHEQYF.

V and J are TRBV5-1 and TRBJ2-5, with 11 nucleotides matching TRBD1. The germline V gene has CDR1 SGHRS and CDR2 YFSETQ. Unmatched junction bases numbered 3, after V lost 5 bases and J lost 3 bases. The CDR3 is 14 residues long. The CDR3 sequence is CASRPGQGEETQYF. DNA of the CDR3: TGCGCCAGCAGGCCGGGACAGGGGGAAGAGACCCAGTACTTC.

This clone was picked up one time. V and J are TRBV4-3 and TRBJ2-3; TRBD2 aligns across 9 bases. The V and J ends lost 0 bases and 4 bases, in that order; junction bases with no gene match: 5. Germline loops: CDR1 LGHNA, CDR2 YSLEER. The CDR3 is 16 residues long. The DNA of the CDR3 is TGCGCCAGCAGCCAAGAATCGCGCGGGAGGGCAGATACGCAGTATTTT. Its translation: CASSQESRGRADTQYF.

The rearrangement links TRBV9 to TRBJ2-3; 16 positions match TRBD2. CDR3 length: 18 amino acids. Germline V gene sequence: CDR1 SGDLS, CDR2 YYNGEE. J gave up 3 bases and V 4 bases, and 8 bases lay outside the gene matches. CDR3 nucleotides: TGTGCCAGCAGCTCGGGACTAGCGGGAGGGTTGGGGACAGATACGCAGTATTTT. This gives the protein CASSSGLAGGLGTDTQYF. Full variable domain (rest looked up from reference TRBV9 and TRBJ2-3): DSGVTQTPKHLITATGQRVTLRCSPRSGDLSVYWYQQSLDQGLQFLIQYYNGEERAKGNILERFSAQQFPDLHSELNLSSLELGDSALYFCASSSGLAGGLGTDTQYFGPGTRLTVL.

This clone has just a few counts. The chain uses TRBV2 and TRBJ2-7; D gene uncertain. The length of the CDR3 is 14 residues. Trimming stripped 2 bases from V and 3 bases from J, with 11 bases between. CDR1 SNHLY and CDR2 FYNNEI come from the germline V gene. CDR3 sequence: CASSEPPNFYEQYF. CDR3 coding DNA: TGTGCCAGCAGTGAACCCCCCAATTTCTACGAGCAGTACTTC.

The chain combines TRBV7-2 with TRBJ1-3; D is possibly TRBD1 (6 bases). The CDR3 length is 16 residues. Germline lookup yields CDR1 SGHTA and CDR2 FQGNSA. Trimming shortened V by 3 bases and J by 0 bases, and 12 bases separated the two germline ends. CDR3 amino acids: CASSFRGSSSGNTIYF. The CDR3 nucleotides are TGTGCCAGCAGCTTCAGGGGATCATCCTCTGGAAACACCATATATTTT.

The rearrangement links TRBV9 to TRBJ1-5, with TRBD1 matching 7 bases. V lost 3 bases, J lost 3 bases, and 3 bases stayed unmatched. The CDR3 runs to 14 residues. CDR1 and CDR2 from the germline V gene are SGDLS and YYNGEE. The CDR3 nucleotides read TGTGCCAGCAGCGCCGGGACAGACAATCAGCCCCAGCATTTT. It is translated as CASSAGTDNQPQHF.

The rearrangement joins TRBV28 to TRBJ1-2; D uncertain. Trimming stripped 5 bases from V and 7 bases from J, with 8 bases between. Per the germline V gene, CDR1 is MDHEN and CDR2 is SYDVKM. This CDR3 is 11 amino acids long. CDR3 nucleotide sequence: TGTGCCAGCAGTCCTTTGAGTGGCTACACCTTC. Residues: CASSPLSGYTF.

Notes on this clone: The same CDR3 also results from other DNA sequences found in this sample. This chain joins TRBV5-1 and TRBJ2-3, with a tentative D call TRBD1 (6 bases). The V gene lost 4 bases and the J gene lost 0 bases, with 9 bases spanning the gap. The CDR3 length is 14 residues. The germline CDR1 and CDR2 sequences are SGHRS and YFSETQ. CDR3 in DNA: TGCGCCAGCAGCCTAGGACAGAGCACAGATACGCAGTATTTT. Translation gives CASSLGQSTDTQYF.

The rearrangement joins TRBV7-2 to TRBJ2-3, with unresolved D. The CDR3 totals 15 residues. Per the germline V gene, CDR1 is SGHTA and CDR2 is FQGNSA. Trimming took off 1 base at V and 6 bases at J, with 14 bases between the two ends. CDR3 coding DNA: TGTGCCAGCAGCTTAGTATTCTCGGGTTTGGATACGCAGTATTTT. Translated: CASSLVFSGLDTQYF.